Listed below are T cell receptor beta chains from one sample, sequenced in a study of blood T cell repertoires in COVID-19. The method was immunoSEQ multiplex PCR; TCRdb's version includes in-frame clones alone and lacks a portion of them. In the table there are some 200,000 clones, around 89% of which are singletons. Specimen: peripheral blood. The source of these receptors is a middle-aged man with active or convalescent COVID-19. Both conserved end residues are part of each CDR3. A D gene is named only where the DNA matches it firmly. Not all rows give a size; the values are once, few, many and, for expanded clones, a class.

CDR3nt: TGTGCCAGCAGTCCGTGGACAGGGGGCACAAGAAACACCATATATTTT
CDR3aa: CASSPWTGGTRNTIYF
v_gene: TRBV27
j_gene: TRBJ1-3
abundance: -
d_gene: TRBD1

CDR3nt: TGTGCCAGCAGCTTAGAGGGTATAACAGGGAATGAGCAGTTCTTC
CDR3aa: CASSLEGITGNEQFF
v_gene: TRBV7-6
j_gene: TRBJ2-1
abundance: -
d_gene: -

CDR3nt: TGTGCCAGCAGTTTGACAGGGTCCCGTAGCAATCAGCCCCAGCATTTT
CDR3aa: CASSLTGSRSNQPQHF
v_gene: TRBV6-2/TRBV6-3
j_gene: TRBJ1-5
abundance: -
d_gene: TRBD1

CDR3nt: TGTGCCAGCAGTCTCGGACTAGCGAGCTACAATGAGCAGTTCTTC
CDR3aa: CASSLGLASYNEQFF
v_gene: TRBV27
j_gene: TRBJ2-1
abundance: -
d_gene: TRBD2

CDR3nt: TGTGCCAGCTCAAGGGGTACCGGGGAGCTGTTTTTT
CDR3aa: CASSRGTGELFF
v_gene: TRBV18
j_gene: TRBJ2-2
abundance: -
d_gene: -

CDR3nt: TGTGCCAGCAGCCACGGACAGGTTACCACTCAGCCCCAGCATTTT
CDR3aa: CASSHGQVTTQPQHF
v_gene: TRBV5-5
j_gene: TRBJ1-5
abundance: -
d_gene: TRBD1

CDR3nt: TGTGCCAGCAGCTTAGTGACAGGGGCGATTAGTTCTGGAAACACCATATATTTT
CDR3aa: CASSLVTGAISSGNTIYF
v_gene: TRBV11-2
j_gene: TRBJ1-3
abundance: -
d_gene: TRBD1

CDR3nt: TGTGCCAGCAGTTTTACAGGGTCCTACGAGCAGTACTTC
CDR3aa: CASSFTGSYEQYF
v_gene: TRBV12-3/TRBV12-4
j_gene: TRBJ2-7
abundance: once
d_gene: -

CDR3nt: TGTGCCAGCAGTTTATCAGGGAGTAGCAATCAGCCCCAGCATTTT
CDR3aa: CASSLSGSSNQPQHF
v_gene: TRBV27
j_gene: TRBJ1-5
abundance: -
d_gene: -

CDR3nt: TGTGCCAGCAGTTTATTGGCAGGGGCCAACACTGAAGCTTTCTTT
CDR3aa: CASSLLAGANTEAFF
v_gene: TRBV27
j_gene: TRBJ1-1
abundance: -
d_gene: -

CDR3nt: TGTGCCAGCAGCCCCACCCCGGCTAGCGGGACAGATACGCAGTATTTT
CDR3aa: CASSPTPASGTDTQYF
v_gene: TRBV5-6
j_gene: TRBJ2-3
abundance: -
d_gene: TRBD2

CDR3nt: TGTGCCAGCAGTCAGGGACAGGGAGCCTACGAGCAGTACTTC
CDR3aa: CASSQGQGAYEQYF
v_gene: TRBV6-5
j_gene: TRBJ2-7
abundance: -
d_gene: TRBD1

CDR3nt: TGTGCCAGCAGCTACCGAGGACAGGGAGCCTACGAGCAGTACTTC
CDR3aa: CASSYRGQGAYEQYF
v_gene: TRBV7-2
j_gene: TRBJ2-7
abundance: -
d_gene: TRBD1

CDR3nt: TGCAGCGTTGAAGAATTGGGACAGGGGGAAAAACTGTTTTTT
CDR3aa: CSVEELGQGEKLFF
v_gene: TRBV29-1
j_gene: TRBJ1-4
abundance: few
d_gene: TRBD1

CDR3nt: TGCGCCAGCAGCTTGGCCGAACAGGGCCAGGGGTTCTTC
CDR3aa: CASSLAEQGQGFF
v_gene: TRBV5-1
j_gene: TRBJ1-2
abundance: few
d_gene: -

CDR3nt: TGTGCCAGCACCCCGCGGAGGGCCAACACTGAAGCTTTCTTT
CDR3aa: CASTPRRANTEAFF
v_gene: TRBV6-6
j_gene: TRBJ1-1
abundance: few
d_gene: -

CDR3nt: TGTGCCAGCAGTTTAGAAGTGGGGCGGAACACTGAAGCTTTCTTT
CDR3aa: CASSLEVGRNTEAFF
v_gene: TRBV27
j_gene: TRBJ1-1
abundance: -
d_gene: -

CDR3nt: TGTGCCAGCAGCTTAATTTCTAGACTAGCATCCAATGAGCAGTTCTTC
CDR3aa: CASSLISRLASNEQFF
v_gene: TRBV11-3
j_gene: TRBJ2-1
abundance: once
d_gene: TRBD2

CDR3nt: TGTGCCAGCCTCACCCAGATGAACACTGAAGCTTTCTTT
CDR3aa: CASLTQMNTEAFF
v_gene: TRBV28
j_gene: TRBJ1-1
abundance: -
d_gene: -

CDR3nt: TGTGCCAGCAGCGGCGGAGTAATAATCTCAGATACGCAGTATTTT
CDR3aa: CASSGGVIISDTQYF
v_gene: TRBV9
j_gene: TRBJ2-3
abundance: -
d_gene: -

CDR3nt: TGTGCCAGTAGTATAGCCCCCCGGACAGGGGGCCTTCAGCCCCAGCATTTT
CDR3aa: CASSIAPRTGGLQPQHF
v_gene: TRBV19
j_gene: TRBJ1-5
abundance: -
d_gene: TRBD1

CDR3nt: TGTGCCAGCAGTGCCCGGGACAGTTTTAACTATGGCTACACCTTC
CDR3aa: CASSARDSFNYGYTF
v_gene: TRBV27
j_gene: TRBJ1-2
abundance: -
d_gene: TRBD1

CDR3nt: TGTGCCAGTACCCGGGGGAGCTCTGGGGCCAACGTCCTGACTTTC
CDR3aa: CASTRGSSGANVLTF
v_gene: TRBV19
j_gene: TRBJ2-6
abundance: -
d_gene: -

CDR3nt: TGTGCCGCTACTGCCGGGGGGACGCAGTATTTT
CDR3aa: CAATAGGTQYF
v_gene: TRBV6-5
j_gene: TRBJ2-3
abundance: -
d_gene: TRBD2

CDR3nt: TGTGCCAGCAGCTTAAGAGGGGGGGCCCAGCATTTT
CDR3aa: CASSLRGGAQHF
v_gene: TRBV5-8
j_gene: TRBJ1-5
abundance: -
d_gene: -

CDR3nt: TGTGCCACCAGCAGGGGGGGACAGGGAACAGATACGCAGTATTTT
CDR3aa: CATSRGGQGTDTQYF
v_gene: TRBV15
j_gene: TRBJ2-3
abundance: -
d_gene: TRBD1

CDR3nt: TGTGCCAGCGCTTACACCGGACAGACTGAAGCTTTCTTT
CDR3aa: CASAYTGQTEAFF
v_gene: TRBV28
j_gene: TRBJ1-1
abundance: -
d_gene: -

CDR3nt: TGTGCCAGCAGTCCCATCGAGACAGGTGCTAATGAAAAACTGTTTTTT
CDR3aa: CASSPIETGANEKLFF
v_gene: TRBV27
j_gene: TRBJ1-4
abundance: -
d_gene: -

CDR3nt: TGCGCCAGCAGCTTGTGGGGGCTAGCGGATAGCACAGATACGCAGTATTTT
CDR3aa: CASSLWGLADSTDTQYF
v_gene: TRBV5-1
j_gene: TRBJ2-3
abundance: once
d_gene: -

CDR3nt: TGTGCCAGCAGCTTAGATGGACTAGCGGGGGGTCAGGACGAGCAGTACTTC
CDR3aa: CASSLDGLAGGQDEQYF
v_gene: TRBV7-2
j_gene: TRBJ2-7
abundance: -
d_gene: TRBD2

CDR3nt: TGTGCCACGAGTAGGTTAGGGACAGGGGGCCATCAGCCCCAGCATTTT
CDR3aa: CATSRLGTGGHQPQHF
v_gene: TRBV24-1
j_gene: TRBJ1-5
abundance: -
d_gene: TRBD1

CDR3nt: TGTGCCAGCTCACCAGGGGCCCCGGCAGATACGCAGTATTTT
CDR3aa: CASSPGAPADTQYF
v_gene: TRBV18
j_gene: TRBJ2-3
abundance: -
d_gene: -

CDR3nt: TGTGCCAGCAGTTACCTTCAGTATGGCTACACCTTC
CDR3aa: CASSYLQYGYTF
v_gene: TRBV6-2/TRBV6-3
j_gene: TRBJ1-2
abundance: -
d_gene: -

CDR3nt: TGTGCCATTCTACAGGGATTCTCCCCAAATGGCTACACCTTC
CDR3aa: CAILQGFSPNGYTF
v_gene: TRBV28
j_gene: TRBJ1-2
abundance: -
d_gene: -

CDR3nt: TGCGCCAGCAGCTTCCAGGGCGCTAACACCGGGGAGCTGTTTTTT
CDR3aa: CASSFQGANTGELFF
v_gene: TRBV5-1
j_gene: TRBJ2-2
abundance: -
d_gene: -

CDR3nt: TGTGCCTGGAGCAGGTCGGATCAGCCCCAGCATTTT
CDR3aa: CAWSRSDQPQHF
v_gene: TRBV30
j_gene: TRBJ1-5
abundance: -
d_gene: -

CDR3nt: TGTGCCAGCAGTGACGAGGAAGGGGCATTTTCCTACGAGCAGTACTTC
CDR3aa: CASSDEEGAFSYEQYF
v_gene: TRBV6-4
j_gene: TRBJ2-7
abundance: once
d_gene: -

CDR3nt: TGCGCCAGCAGCTTGGGGGACAGGGGACCCGGGGAGCTGTTTTTT
CDR3aa: CASSLGDRGPGELFF
v_gene: TRBV5-1
j_gene: TRBJ2-2
abundance: -
d_gene: TRBD1

CDR3nt: TGCGCCAGCAGCACAATTCGGGACAGGGGCTACGAGCAGTACTTC
CDR3aa: CASSTIRDRGYEQYF
v_gene: TRBV5-1
j_gene: TRBJ2-7
abundance: -
d_gene: TRBD1

CDR3nt: TGTGCCAGCAGCTTAGGAGGGACTAGCTCTCAGACCCAGTACTTC
CDR3aa: CASSLGGTSSQTQYF
v_gene: TRBV7-9
j_gene: TRBJ2-5
abundance: -
d_gene: TRBD2

CDR3nt: TGCGCCAGCATGACTTCCGGGAGCGGTTACAATGAGCAGTTCTTC
CDR3aa: CASMTSGSGYNEQFF
v_gene: TRBV5-1
j_gene: TRBJ2-1
abundance: -
d_gene: -

CDR3nt: TGTGCTAGTGGTTTACAATTCGGGGAGCAGTACTTC
CDR3aa: CASGLQFGEQYF
v_gene: TRBV12-5
j_gene: TRBJ2-7
abundance: -
d_gene: -

CDR3nt: TGTGCCAGCTCACCGCTACCCGACGTAGGGACAGGGGGCGGAGCTGAAGCTTTCTTT
CDR3aa: CASSPLPDVGTGGGAEAFF
v_gene: TRBV18
j_gene: TRBJ1-1
abundance: -
d_gene: TRBD1

CDR3nt: TGTGCCAGCAGTTACTCGAACGCAGGGCTTAATGAAAAACTGTTTTTT
CDR3aa: CASSYSNAGLNEKLFF
v_gene: TRBV6-6
j_gene: TRBJ1-4
abundance: few
d_gene: -

CDR3nt: TGTGCCAGTAGTATGGGGACTAGCGGGGCCTGGAACACCGGGGAGCTGTTTTTT
CDR3aa: CASSMGTSGAWNTGELFF
v_gene: TRBV19
j_gene: TRBJ2-2
abundance: -
d_gene: TRBD2

CDR3nt: TGTGCCAGCAGCGTGGGGGCAGCTATGACCCAGTACTTC
CDR3aa: CASSVGAAMTQYF
v_gene: TRBV9
j_gene: TRBJ2-5
abundance: -
d_gene: -

CDR3nt: TGCGCCAGCAGCCAAACACCGACAGGCTTCAGCTCCTACGAGCAGTACTTC
CDR3aa: CASSQTPTGFSSYEQYF
v_gene: TRBV5-1
j_gene: TRBJ2-7
abundance: few
d_gene: -

CDR3nt: TGTGCCAGCAGCTTGTGGGACACGAACCATGGGTATGGCTACACCTTC
CDR3aa: CASSLWDTNHGYGYTF
v_gene: TRBV9
j_gene: TRBJ1-2
abundance: -
d_gene: -

CDR3nt: TGTGCCAGCAGTCGACAGGCGAGAGATACGCAGTATTTT
CDR3aa: CASSRQARDTQYF
v_gene: TRBV6-5
j_gene: TRBJ2-3
abundance: -
d_gene: -

CDR3nt: TGTGCCAGCAGCCAAGTAGCGGGAGGGGGCGAGCAGTACTTC
CDR3aa: CASSQVAGGGEQYF
v_gene: TRBV3-1/TRBV3-2
j_gene: TRBJ2-7
abundance: -
d_gene: TRBD2

CDR3nt: TGCGCCAGCAGCTCTGGACAGGGGAATGAAAAACTGTTTTTT
CDR3aa: CASSSGQGNEKLFF
v_gene: TRBV5-1
j_gene: TRBJ1-4
abundance: -
d_gene: TRBD1

CDR3nt: TGTGCCAGCAGTTTGGGCAGGGGGACTGAAGCTTTCTTT
CDR3aa: CASSLGRGTEAFF
v_gene: TRBV28
j_gene: TRBJ1-1
abundance: -
d_gene: TRBD1